This entry is about one T cell receptor beta chain. The antigen this receptor binds is unknown. Within one base of it there is no much larger clone, and no base qualities were kept. V was cut back by 0 bases and J by 2 bases, leaving a gap of 10 bases between them. The CDR3 covers 15 residues, taking in both the cysteine and the phenylalanine. Of the read, only the CDR3 DNA is kept; its 45 bases are in frame from base 1. CDR1 and CDR2 are read off the germline V gene as MGHRA and YSYEKL. Libraries were constructed by the immunoSEQ multiplex PCR assay. For the multiplex PCR, a mixture combining 60 forward primers for TCR Vbeta segments and 13 reverse primers for TCR Jbeta segments was used. The CDR3 region of rearranged TCR beta genes was amplified from genomic DNA by a multiplex PCR assay. The amplified TCR beta libraries were sequenced on the Illumina HiSeq System as 87-base-pair reads. The original methods were these. A later analysis counted about 80 million unique TCR beta chains across the 700 or so repertoires, and some 11 million of these chains were shared by at least two donors. A nearest-neighbor algorithm error-corrected the raw reads and collapsed the reads into unique sequences, merging closely related sequences to remove PCR and sequencing errors. V, D and J gene segments were assigned by aligning CDR3 sequences to IMGT reference sequences. For a sequence to be retained, a match of at least six nucleotides to both a V gene segment and a J gene segment was required. Rearrangements were classified as productive when the CDR3 lacked stop codons and remained in frame with V and J, and all other rearrangements were classified as non-productive. CDR3 was defined according to IMGT convention as the region running from the second conserved V-encoded cysteine to the conserved J-encoded phenylalanine. In an earlier analysis of around 540 of the donors, sequences lacking an unambiguous match to a single V gene segment were excluded. An earlier analysis of 550 to 650 of the donors classified V segments as functional when productive rearrangements were above 56.7% and as segregating when the standard deviation between donors was above 5%. A statistical classification framework was developed to diagnose cytomegalovirus status using the catalog of TCR beta chain sequences. In a later analysis, TCR nucleotide sequences were compared against IMGT/GENE-DB human TR gene sequences so that V and J genes could be assigned. In a later analysis, CDR3 sequences and most-parsimonious VDJ recombination scenarios were assigned using the TCRdist pipeline. In a later analysis, each TCR beta chain was defined by its CDR3 amino acid sequence together with its V-gene family, and reads without a unique V-gene family were excluded. As a way to deal with suspected cross-contamination and a sequencing artifact, a later analysis dropped 640 or so nucleotide sequences that were highly shared and had low generation probability. In a later analysis, a clonal expansion index for each public chain was calculated from normalized within-repertoire ranks of inferred template counts. A later analysis computed generation probabilities with a VDJ recombination model fitted to out-of-frame rearrangements, and checked the results against IGoR. In a later analysis, TCR-TCR, TCR-HLA and TCR-CMV co-occurrence was scored with hypergeometric tests, and a repertoire-size bias correction was applied to TCR pairs. To estimate false discovery rates, a later analysis permuted the HLA or CMV assignments 20 times. In a later analysis, co-occurring TCRs were grouped with DBSCAN, and TCRdist sequence similarity was added when clustering was performed within HLA-allele-positive subsets. Co-occurrence clustering excluded repertoires with fewer than 30,000 or more than 120,000 public chains, plus five with anomalous nucleotide sharing. As stored in TCRdb, this immuneACCESS dataset retains in-frame rearrangements with V and J assigned. A fraction of the clones does not appear; measured against another copy, unresolved V genes explain less than half of the discrepancy, and the remainder lacks a known reason. V and J calls and clone size are those listed in that table; D and trimming were worked out from the DNA. In this sample the table shows a few hundred thousand clones, approximately 81% of which occur a single time. Around 3% of the sample goes to the ten largest clones.

The data originate from a study of cytomegalovirus exposure and HLA in healthy donors (dated by TCRdb to about 2017). Looking at the study overall: An earlier analysis of several hundred of the donors reported roughly 270 Gb of sequence data and 117 million unique TCR beta sequences from approximately 180 million T cells. An early release covering about 600 HLA-typed donors comprised around 300 gigabases of sequencing data and around 86 million unique TCR sequences. Of the approximately 400 genotyped donors, 65% to 90% were placed in the genetic ancestry cluster associated with self-reported Caucasian donors. The study aimed to test whether signatures of past pathogen exposure could be identified by cataloging public T cell receptors. The study profiled the T cell repertoires of fewer than 850 subjects by immunosequencing and related them to cytomegalovirus serostatus. A separate validation cohort of approximately 120 different subjects was used in addition to the approximately 640-subject first cohort. To predict cytomegalovirus infection status, the study brought together high-throughput TCR immunosequencing, statistical association of individual TCRs with disease status, and machine learning. To study patterns of TCR occurrence, a later analysis re-analyzed previously published TCR beta repertoires from hundreds of donors and added high-resolution HLA genotyping. The later analysis used no new phenotypic data to find candidate immune exposures, relying instead on TCR beta sequences and their occurrence across donors. An earlier analysis of approximately 640 of the donors applied high-throughput TCR beta sequencing to assess whether each TCR beta V gene segment acted as functional or pseudogenic. Donor age, sex, ethnicity and CMV serostatus were compiled alongside the repertoire data. A later genetic analysis took genome-wide SNP genotypes for about 55% of the 666 donors and used that subset as a discovery cohort. All discovery cohort repertoires had been generated using a single sequencing platform. HLA typing included class I and class II loci at four-digit resolution. Typing coverage differed by locus: A, B, C, DRB1 and DQB1 were typed in roughly 620-640 donors, DQA1 in about 550, DPA1 in 600 to 610, and DPB1 in just under 480. About five DR-DQ haplotypes were treated as single units for association and clustering because of strong linkage in the cohort. Among about 400 genotyped donors of the cohort, an average of around 250,000 unique TCR beta nucleotide sequences was sequenced per donor, of which 15% to 20% were non-productive.

Beyond this particular receptor, the publication reports: A later genetic analysis associated a missense DCLRE1C variant with V-gene and J-gene trimming of TCR beta chains, and an independent cohort replicated the association. The classifier was reported to diagnose cytomegalovirus status with high specificity and sensitivity in both the original cohort and the validation cohort. Correlated functional status among segregating V segments might be attributable to linkage disequilibrium, but an unknown experimental factor could not be ruled out. When HLA alleles, especially DR and DQ, strongly co-occurred, attributing TCR associations to individual alleles was difficult. Because some donors lacked HLA typing at each locus, the association tests relied only on the typed subset. In a later analysis, HLA-associated TCR beta chains showed more clonal expansion and lower generation probabilities than non-associated chains that were equally common. Most CMV-associated TCR beta chains appeared to be HLA-restricted in a later analysis, and the HLA associations seemed to be driven largely by CMV exposure. According to a later analysis, TCR association rates differed among HLA loci, with DRB1 alleles showing the most associated TCRs and HLA-C alleles showing the fewest. Some 16 rarely observed V segments, including chromosome 9 orphons, were excluded from the earlier analysis of a few hundred of the donors because counts were too low. A further reported finding was that TCR beta sequences accurately predicted the HLA-A and HLA-B alleles for most subjects in the first cohort. In vitro tests confirmed that a few of the cytomegalovirus-associated TCR beta chains recognize cytomegalovirus antigens. Some IMGT-functional V segments, including TRBV6-2 and TRBV6-3, could not be told apart with the 87-base-pair reads, so those segments were excluded. This cohort had only TCR beta chains sequenced, and the lack of alpha or paired-chain data limited which features could be detected. The sequencing pipeline was judged likely to have produced a cluster of highly shared sequence variants as a technical artifact. A later analysis associated about 16,000 TCR beta sequences with specific HLA alleles at a false discovery rate of 0.05. The only immune exposure information available for the cohort was CMV serostatus. The authors suggested that the approach could potentially be extended to other disease states and immunological phenotypes. According to a later analysis, parvovirus B19, influenza, CMV and Epstein-Barr virus appeared linked to several top co-occurrence clusters. Sequencing depth was assumed to be roughly uniform across donors in the presence/absence analyses, though that assumption may not hold. In an earlier analysis of 587 of the donors, most TCR beta V segments appeared in productive rearrangements about 87% or about 30% of the time, broadly matching IMGT annotations. According to a later genetic analysis, donors in an Asian-associated ancestry cluster had fewer N-insertions in productive TCRs than the approximately 630-donor mean. A total of roughly 160 TCR beta chains were listed by the study as associated with cytomegalovirus. Most TCR sequences were seen in very few donors, while some public TCRs were found in many individuals.

The cohort was made up of 650 to 700 healthy bone marrow donors. Cohort members were all nominally healthy when sampled, although unrecorded immune exposures were likely present. The donor tested CMV seronegative, placing the donor among the approximately 360 seronegative members of the cohort. Each donor provided a peripheral blood sample, and peripheral blood mononuclear cells were used for TCR beta sequencing. The Qiagen DNeasy Blood Extraction Kit was used to extract genomic DNA from the blood cell samples. The chain is encoded by TRBV4-1 joined to TRBJ1-2; the D region possibly corresponds to TRBD1 (6 bases align). This receptor was identified in a young man in good health and CMV-seronegative. Sequenced: PBMCs. The CDR3 loop reads CASSQETGPNYGYTF. The DNA sequence follows: TGCGCCAGCAGCCAAGAGACAGGCCCCAACTATGGCTACACCTTC.